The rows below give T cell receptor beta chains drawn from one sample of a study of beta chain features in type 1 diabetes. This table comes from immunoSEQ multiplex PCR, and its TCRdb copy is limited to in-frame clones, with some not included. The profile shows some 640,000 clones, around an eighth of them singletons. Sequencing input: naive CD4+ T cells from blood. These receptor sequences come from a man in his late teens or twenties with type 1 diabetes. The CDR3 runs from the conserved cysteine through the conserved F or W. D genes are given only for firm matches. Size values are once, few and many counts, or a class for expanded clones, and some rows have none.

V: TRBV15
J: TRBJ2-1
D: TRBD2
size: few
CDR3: CATSRVGGSGEQFF
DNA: TGTGCCACCAGCAGAGTGGGCGGGAGTGGTGAGCAGTTCTTC

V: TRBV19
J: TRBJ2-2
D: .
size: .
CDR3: CASTRGYTGELFF
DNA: TGTGCCAGTACGAGGGGGTACACCGGGGAGCTGTTTTTT

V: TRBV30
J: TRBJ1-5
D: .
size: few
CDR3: CAWSAGQPQHF
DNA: TGTGCCTGGAGTGCGGGACAGCCCCAGCATTTT

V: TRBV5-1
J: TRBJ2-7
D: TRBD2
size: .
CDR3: CASSLSSGSSYEQYF
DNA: TGCGCCAGCAGCTTGTCTAGCGGGAGTTCCTACGAGCAGTACTTC

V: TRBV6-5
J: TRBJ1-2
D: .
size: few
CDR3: CASSYRGLYGYTF
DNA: TGTGCCAGCAGTTACAGGGGTCTCTATGGCTACACCTTC

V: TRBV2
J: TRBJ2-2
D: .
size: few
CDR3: CASSKAGYTGELFF
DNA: TGTGCCAGCAGTAAGGCGGGCTACACCGGGGAGCTGTTTTTT

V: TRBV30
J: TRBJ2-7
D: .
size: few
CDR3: CAWSGRTVTAYEQYF
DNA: TGTGCCTGGAGCGGACGGACAGTGACCGCCTACGAGCAGTACTTC

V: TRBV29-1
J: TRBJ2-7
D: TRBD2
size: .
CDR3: CSVRRGGNPYEQYF
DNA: TGCAGCGTTCGCCGGGGGGGGAACCCCTACGAGCAGTACTTC

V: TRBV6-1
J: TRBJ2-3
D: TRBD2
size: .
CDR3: CASSTSGGTDTQYF
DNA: TGTGCCAGCAGTACTAGCGGGGGAACAGATACGCAGTATTTT

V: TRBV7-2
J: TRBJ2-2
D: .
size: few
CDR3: CASSLNTGELFF
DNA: TGTGCCAGCAGCTTGAACACCGGGGAGCTGTTTTTT

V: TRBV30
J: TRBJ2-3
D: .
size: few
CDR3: CAWAYQDTDTQYF
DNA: TGTGCCTGGGCTTACCAAGACACAGATACGCAGTATTTT

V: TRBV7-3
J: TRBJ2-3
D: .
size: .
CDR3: CASSFGGEADTQYF
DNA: TGTGCCAGCAGCTTTGGCGGGGAGGCGGATACGCAGTATTTT

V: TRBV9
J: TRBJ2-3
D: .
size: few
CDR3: CASSVDSSTDTQYF
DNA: TGTGCCAGCAGCGTAGACTCCTCCACAGATACGCAGTATTTT

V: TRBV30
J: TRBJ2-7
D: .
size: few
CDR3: CAWSVKGIHEQYF
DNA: TGTGCCTGGAGTGTAAAGGGAATCCACGAGCAGTACTTC

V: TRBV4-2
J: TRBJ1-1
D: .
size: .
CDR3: CASSQEGYTEAFF
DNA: TGTGCCAGCAGCCAAGAGGGGTACACTGAAGCTTTCTTT

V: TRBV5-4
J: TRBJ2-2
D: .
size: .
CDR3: CASSLGQPRDTGELFF
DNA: TGTGCCAGCAGCTTAGGACAGCCCCGGGACACCGGGGAGCTGTTTTTT

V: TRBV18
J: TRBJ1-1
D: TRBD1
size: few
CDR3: CASSPRRAQGALAFF
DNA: TGTGCCAGCTCACCACGAAGGGCACAGGGGGCGTTGGCTTTCTTT

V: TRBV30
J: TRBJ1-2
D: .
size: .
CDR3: CAWSVGKNYGYTF
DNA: TGTGCCTGGAGTGTGGGGAAGAACTATGGCTACACCTTC

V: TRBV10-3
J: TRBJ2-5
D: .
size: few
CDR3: CAISMGLGETQYF
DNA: TGTGCCATCAGTATGGGTCTGGGGGAGACCCAGTACTTC

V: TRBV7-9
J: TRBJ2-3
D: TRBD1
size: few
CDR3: CASSKGQWTTDTQYF
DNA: TGTGCCAGCAGCAAGGGACAGTGGACCACAGATACGCAGTATTTT

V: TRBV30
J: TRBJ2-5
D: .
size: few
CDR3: CAWSLPGETQYF
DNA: TGTGCCTGGAGCCTCCCCGGGGAGACCCAGTACTTC

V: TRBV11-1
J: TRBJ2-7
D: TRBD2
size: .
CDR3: CASSQRGAYEQYF
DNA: TGTGCCAGCAGCCAACGGGGGGCCTACGAGCAGTACTTC

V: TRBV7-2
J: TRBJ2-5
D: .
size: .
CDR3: CASSFGAWETQYF
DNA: TGTGCCAGCAGCTTTGGAGCCTGGGAGACCCAGTACTTC

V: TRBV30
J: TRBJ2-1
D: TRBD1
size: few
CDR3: CAWSVGQGVHNEQFF
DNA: TGTGCCTGGAGTGTAGGACAGGGGGTACACAATGAGCAGTTCTTC

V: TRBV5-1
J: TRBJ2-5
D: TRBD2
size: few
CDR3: CASSLYDSGRIPGTQYF
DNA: TGCGCCAGCAGCTTGTATGATAGCGGGAGGATCCCAGGGACCCAGTACTTC

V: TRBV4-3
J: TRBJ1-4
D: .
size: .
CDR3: CASSPRKGTNEKLFF
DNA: TGCGCCAGCAGCCCCCGCAAGGGGACTAATGAAAAACTGTTTTTT

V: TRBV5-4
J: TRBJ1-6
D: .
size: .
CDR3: CASSFSIRRDNNSPLHF
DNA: TGTGCCAGCAGCTTTAGTATCCGCCGCGACAATAATTCACCCCTCCACTTT

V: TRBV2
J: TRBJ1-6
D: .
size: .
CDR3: CASSVETRIGNSPLHF
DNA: TGTGCCAGCAGTGTGGAGACGCGGATTGGGAATTCACCCCTCCACTTT